The clone carrying this T cell receptor beta chain was seen many times. The antigen is unknown. This CDR3 contains 16 residues. The V gene end was trimmed by 1 base and the J gene end by 2 bases; junction bases not matched to a gene: 3. The germline V gene encodes CDR1 SGHTA and CDR2 FQGNSA. The data belong to a study of T cells after yellow fever vaccination. Study-level points and caveats: When the response was secondary, it was weaker but reached its peak faster, day 5 versus 15. Post-booster reappearance was seen for most primary-vaccination clones (roughly 97% CD4, roughly 88% CD8).

TCRdb called the 5' RACE reads again in MiXCR, with one record for every CDR3 protein. Of under 550,000 distinct CDR3 sequences listed, just over 20% are singletons. The specimen was PBMCs, collected 21 days after the first yellow fever vaccination. This sequence originates from a man in his late teens or twenties who received the YFV17D yellow fever vaccine. V gene TRBV7-2 combines with J gene TRBJ2-3; 10 bases match TRBD2. The CDR3 bases are TGTGCCAGCAGCTTAGGAAGCGGGGGGGTCACAGATACGCAGTATTTT. Its protein is CASSLGSGGVTDTQYF.